The 22 T cell receptor beta chains in this list originate from one sample, sequenced in a study of OX40 agonist ivuxolimab in advanced cancers. The method was immunoSEQ multiplex PCR; TCRdb's version includes in-frame clones alone and lacks a portion of them. The data show tens of thousands of clones, 85% to 95% seen once. Sequencing was performed on CD4+ or CD8+ T cells sorted from blood, taken in a trial of the OX40 agonist ivuxolimab. These receptors were taken from an adult with an advanced solid tumor such as melanoma, head and neck, liver or kidney cancer.

The J gene is TRBJ2-1, the V gene TRBV4-3; 8 nucleotides align to TRBD1. The CDR3 covers 18 residues. Germline V gene lookup returns CDR1 LGHNA and CDR2 YSLEER. V lost 1 base, J lost 2 bases, and 10 bases stayed unmatched. CDR3 in DNA: TGCGCCAGCAGCCAAGTCGGGCGACAGGGGCTTACCTACAATGAGCAGTTCTTC. Protein sequence: CASSQVGRQGLTYNEQFF.

This rearrangement joins TRBV9 to TRBJ2-7; D perhaps matches TRBD1 (6 bases). The CDR3 loop spans 15 amino acids. CDR1 is SGDLS and CDR2 is YYNGEE in the germline V gene. V was clipped by 0 bases and J by 3 bases, with 13 bases between them. CDR3 nucleotides: TGTGCCAGCAGCGTAGACCAGGGGACCCACTACGAGCAGTACTTC. Translating gives CASSVDQGTHYEQYF.

The CDR3 sequence is CASTLGLAGADTQYF. The CDR3 nucleotides are TGTGCCAGCACCCTTGGGCTAGCGGGAGCAGATACGCAGTATTTT. V gene TRBV5-8 combines with J gene TRBJ2-3; 10 bases line up with TRBD2. V lost 6 bases to trimming and J lost 4 bases; unmatched junction nucleotides: 8. The CDR3 contains 15 residues. In germline, CDR1 is SGHTS, CDR2 YDEGEE. Drawing the rest from reference TRBV5-8 and TRBJ2-3, the complete variable domain is EAGVTQSPTHLIKTRGQQATLRCSPISGHTSVYWYQQALGLGLQFLLWYDEGEERNRGNFPPRFSGRQFPNYSSELNVNALELEDSALYLCASTLGLAGADTQYFGPGTRLTVL.

The rearrangement joins TRBV19 to TRBJ2-3, with TRBD1 identical over 11 bases. V dropped 2 bases and J dropped 3; count of bases not matched to a gene: 1. Per the germline V gene, CDR1 is LNHDA and CDR2 is SQIVND (reference sequence). The CDR3 sequence is 15 residues long. The chain's CDR3 is CASSIWDRGTDTQYF. CDR3 sequence (DNA): TGTGCCAGTAGTATATGGGACAGGGGGACAGATACGCAGTATTTT.

The chain links TRBV9 to TRBJ1-1; a possible D gene is TRBD1 (6 bases). Trimming pared 4 bases from V and 0 bases from J, leaving 19 bases between. The CDR3 has 17 amino acids. CDR1 SGDLS and CDR2 YYNGEE come from the germline V gene. The CDR3 loop is CASSRGLKGEMNTEAFF. The CDR3 coding sequence is TGTGCCAGCAGCAGGGGATTGAAGGGGGAAATGAACACTGAAGCTTTCTTT.

The chain couples TRBV30 to TRBJ1-1, with D unresolved. Germline CDR1 GTSNPN, CDR2 SVGIG (reference sequence). CDR3 length equals 13 residues. Deletions cut 5 bases from V and 1 base from J, with 11 bases between. The CDR3 bases are TGTGCCTGGGAACCCTACCAGAACACTGAAGCTTTCTTT. Its protein is CAWEPYQNTEAFF.

The rearrangement joins TRBV6-6 to TRBJ2-7; 9 nucleotides line up with TRBD1. This CDR3 region has 14 residues. Germline V gene data show CDR1 as MNHNY and CDR2 as SVGAGI (reference sequence). V gave up 6 bases and J gave up 3 bases; unmatched junction bases: 6. The CDR3, as DNA: TGTGCCAGCAGCACCGGGACAGGGTACTACGAGCAGTACTTC. It codes for CASSTGTGYYEQYF.

This chain uses TRBV4-3 with TRBJ2-4; no reliable D call. The ends were cut back, 1 base at V and 7 bases at J, with 8 bases in the middle. The length of the CDR3 is 13 residues. The germline CDR1 and CDR2 sequences are LGHNA and YSLEER. For the CDR3, the DNA is TGCGCCAGCAGCCAAGGAGTCGGGAACATTCAGTACTTC. It translates to CASSQGVGNIQYF.

The chain uses TRBV2 and TRBJ2-7; the match to TRBD1 covers 10 bases. CDR3 length: 16 amino acids. V gave up 1 base and J gave up 3 bases; unmatched junction bases: 6. Germline V gene lookup returns CDR1 SNHLY and CDR2 FYNNEI. CDR3 in DNA: TGTGCCAGCAGTGAAGTAATCGGGACAGGGGACTACGAGCAGTACTTC. This sequence encodes CASSEVIGTGDYEQYF.

V is TRBV7-3 and J is TRBJ2-2, with 8 bases identical to TRBD1. The CDR3 is 17 residues long. Germline loops: CDR1 SGHTA, CDR2 FQGTGA. Losses at the gene ends were 3 bases for V and 1 base for J; bases not matched to a gene: 7. CDR3 sequence reads: CASSFPPGQVNTGELFF. The CDR3 DNA follows: TGTGCCAGCAGCTTCCCACCGGGACAGGTGAACACCGGGGAGCTGTTTTTT.

This clone was detected once. The chain links TRBV27 to TRBJ2-2, with 8 bases lining up with TRBD2. The germline gives CDR1 MNHEY, CDR2 SMNVEV (reference sequence). This CDR3 is built from 16 residues. The trim removed 1 base at V and 6 bases at J, leaving 7 bases unmatched. CDR3 amino acids: CASSLLRGGPAGELFF. CDR3 in DNA: TGTGCCAGCAGTTTATTACGGGGGGGCCCGGCCGGGGAGCTGTTTTTT.

CDR3 in DNA: TGTGCTAGTGGTGCCACAGGTCGAGAAGCTTTCTTT. Amino acid sequence: CASGATGREAFF. The chain uses TRBV12-5 and TRBJ1-1, with a weak D call TRBD1 (5 bases). V lost 5 bases and J 8 bases, leaving 12 bases between the germline ends. This CDR3 spans 12 amino acids. Per germline, CDR1 LGHNT and CDR2 FRNRAP.

The chain employs TRBV11-1 and TRBJ2-3, with 7 bases identical to TRBD1. Looked up from germline, CDR1 is SGHAT and CDR2 is FQDESV (reference sequence). CDR3 length: 16 residues. V lost 3 bases and J lost 0; bases outside the gene matches: 6. The CDR3 sequence is CASSFWDRSSTDTQYF. The CDR3 coding sequence is TGTGCCAGCAGCTTCTGGGACAGATCTAGCACAGATACGCAGTATTTT.

Turning to this clone: The junction departs from germline at one end; a sequencing error may be responsible. This chain connects TRBV5-4 to TRBJ1-5; 8 bases match TRBD1. Germline assignment: CDR1 SGHNT and CDR2 YYREEE (reference sequence). The CDR3 runs 16 residues. CDR3 bases: TGCGCCAGCAGCCAAGATAGAACAGGGGGTAATCAGCCCCAGCATTTT. Its protein is CASSQDRTGGNQPQHF.

This sequence joins TRBV27 and TRBJ1-1, with a possible D match to TRBD1 (6 bases). Deletions cut 5 bases from V and 0 bases from J, with 13 bases between. Germline V lookup: CDR1 MNHEY, CDR2 SMNVEV (reference sequence). This CDR3 contains 15 residues. In DNA, the CDR3 is TGTGCCAGCAGTGCTCTAGGGGGATTGAACACTGAAGCTTTCTTT. Translating it yields CASSALGGLNTEAFF.

The chain uses TRBV29-1 and TRBJ1-2; 11 nucleotides align to TRBD1. After removal of 6 bases from V and 2 bases from J, the junction contained 5 bases not matched to a gene. Germline V gene sequence: CDR1 SQVTM, CDR2 ANQGSEA. This CDR3 is 14 amino acids long. The CDR3 DNA is TGCAGCGTAGTCCGGACAGGGGGCAACTATGGCTACACCTTC. Translating gives CSVVRTGGNYGYTF.

J is TRBJ1-6 and V is TRBV6-6; 7 bases line up with TRBD1. Germline V gene lookup returns CDR1 MNHNY and CDR2 SVGAGI (reference sequence). This CDR3 contains 15 residues. V dropped 4 bases and J dropped 9; count of bases not matched to a gene: 9. CDR3 DNA sequence: TGTGCCAGCAGTTTAGCCGGGACAGTGACTTCACCCCTCCACTTT. Translated, it gives CASSLAGTVTSPLHF.

This chain connects TRBV19 to TRBJ1-1; 11 bases fit TRBD1. This CDR3 is built from 14 residues. J gave up 10 bases and V 5 bases, and 9 bases lay outside the gene matches. Germline-derived CDR1 and CDR2 are LNHDA and SQIVND (reference sequence). CDR3 in amino acids: CASSWGQGVRGAFF. The CDR3 region has the DNA TGTGCCAGTAGTTGGGGACAGGGGGTTCGAGGAGCTTTCTTT.

The gene calls are TRBV28 and TRBJ2-3; 10 bases line up with TRBD2. The CDR3 is made up of 20 amino acids. The V gene end was trimmed by 1 base and the J gene end by 0 bases; junction bases not matched to a gene: 13. The germline CDR1 and CDR2 sequences are MDHEN and SYDVKM. The chain's CDR3 is CASSLFIPSTSGLSTDTQYF. In DNA form, the CDR3 reads TGTGCCAGCAGTTTATTTATCCCGTCGACTAGCGGGCTAAGCACAGATACGCAGTATTTT.

This clone was counted between two and nine times. The chain combines TRBV28 with TRBJ1-1; D might be TRBD1 (5 bases). CDR1 and CDR2 (germline): MDHEN, SYDVKM. This CDR3 spans 15 amino acids. Trimming took off 2 bases at V and 1 base at J, with 11 bases between the two ends. CDR3 loop: CASSLAGSPNTEAFF. CDR3 coding DNA: TGTGCCAGCAGTTTAGCAGGGTCCCCGAACACTGAAGCTTTCTTT.

The rearrangement links TRBV30 to TRBJ1-2; 7 nucleotides agree with TRBD1. This CDR3 is 14 amino acids long. Germline V gene data show CDR1 as GTSNPN and CDR2 as SVGIG (reference sequence). The J segment lost 4 bases and the V segment lost 4 bases, leaving 9 bases of the junction unmatched. The CDR3 region is CAWKTGSLGYGYTF. In nucleotides, the CDR3 is TGTGCCTGGAAGACAGGGTCTCTGGGCTATGGCTACACCTTC.

This clone was detected only a few times. Additional DNA sequences in this sample encode the identical CDR3. The chain uses TRBV6-5 and TRBJ1-1; 9 positions agree with TRBD1. CDR3 length: 15 residues. Losses at the gene ends were 0 bases for V and 5 bases for J; bases not matched to a gene: 4. Germline CDR1 reads MNHEY; CDR2 reads SVGAGI. The CDR3 DNA reads as TGTGCCAGCAGTTACTCTCGACAGGGGGGGACTGAAGCTTTCTTT. Amino acids: CASSYSRQGGTEAFF.